The 30 T cell receptor beta chains in this list originate from one sample, sequenced in a study of blood T cell repertoires in COVID-19. Profiled with immunoSEQ multiplex PCR; TCRdb holds only in-frame clones, not every one. This sample carries about 50,000 clones, 70% to 90% of them seen once, and the ten largest clones take about 29%. Sequenced: peripheral blood. These receptors were collected from a human donor in a cohort sampled during active COVID-19.

The chain uses TRBV11-2 and TRBJ1-1; D ambiguous. This CDR3 spans 14 amino acids. V was pared by 3 bases and J by 0 bases, with 8 bases between. CDR1 SGHAT and CDR2 FQNNGV come from the germline V gene. The CDR3 bases are TGTGCCAGCAGCTTTCGCGCCATGAACACTGAAGCTTTCTTT. This encodes CASSFRAMNTEAFF.

The chain has TRBV28 and TRBJ1-2; weak D call: TRBD1 (6 bases). The CDR3 totals 15 residues. CDR1 MDHEN and CDR2 SYDVKM come from the germline V gene. Trimming left V 3 bases short and J 6 bases short, with 17 bases between. The CDR3 nucleotides read TGTGCCAGCAGTTTTGTGGGGGCGCGAATTGATGGCTACACCTTC. As protein: CASSFVGARIDGYTF.

This clone was observed a single time. J is TRBJ2-5 and V is TRBV11-1; 14 bases fit TRBD2. Trimming took 4 bases from V and 9 from J; bases not matched to a gene: 1. In germline, CDR1 is SGHAT, CDR2 FQDESV (reference sequence). This CDR3 spans 13 amino acids. The CDR3 loop reads CASSSGLAGAQYF. CDR3 in DNA: TGTGCCAGCAGCTCGGGACTAGCGGGGGCCCAGTACTTC. The full variable domain, completed using reference TRBV11-1 and TRBJ2-5, is EAEVAQSPRYKITEKSQAVAFWCDPISGHATLYWYRQILGQGPELLVQFQDESVVDDSQLPKDRFSAERLKGVDSTLKIQPAELGDSAMYLCASSSGLAGAQYFGPGTRLLVL.

This chain uses TRBV29-1 with TRBJ1-2, with 9 bases fitting TRBD1. CDR1 is SQVTM, CDR2 ANQGSEA, per germline. The CDR3 runs to 12 residues. The junction had 6 bases not matched to a gene; V was cut back by 7 bases and J by 6 bases. For the CDR3, the DNA is TGCAGCGATTGGACAGGGGAGGATGGCTACACCTTC. It specifies CSDWTGEDGYTF.

Worth noting for this clone: One end of the junction does not line up with germline, which may come from a read error. This chain connects TRBV3-1 (or the pseudogene TRBV3-2) to TRBJ2-2; 9 bases agree with TRBD2. This CDR3 has 17 residues. CDR1 is LGHDT and CDR2 is YNNKEL in the germline V gene (reference sequence). The CDR3 DNA reads TGTGCCAGCAGCCAACGAGGGCGGGGGGGGAACACCAGGGAGCTGTTTTTT. Its translation is CASSQRGRGGNTRELFF.

The chain employs TRBV6-5 and TRBJ2-2; 7 nucleotides match TRBD2. Germline V gene lookup returns CDR1 MNHEY and CDR2 SVGAGI. The CDR3 runs to 16 residues. The V and J ends lost 0 bases and 6 bases, in that order; junction bases with no gene match: 7. DNA of the CDR3: TGTGCCAGCAGTTACTCGGTGGGAGGGCCATCCGGGGAGCTGTTTTTT. This encodes CASSYSVGGPSGELFF.

V usage is TRBV7-2 and J usage is TRBJ2-7, with unresolved D. Trimming shortened V by 0 bases and J by 2 bases, and 8 bases separated the two germline ends. CDR1 SGHTA and CDR2 FQGNSA come from the germline V gene. The CDR3 totals 14 residues. The CDR3 protein is CASSLARSAYEQYF. CDR3 nucleotides: TGTGCCAGCAGCTTAGCGAGGTCGGCCTACGAGCAGTACTTC.

The chain has TRBV5-1 and TRBJ2-1, with D possibly matching TRBD1 (5 bases). The germline CDR1 and CDR2 sequences are SGHRS and YFSETQ. The CDR3 runs 15 residues. V was pared by 0 bases and J by 8 bases, with 15 bases between. The CDR3 DNA reads TGCGCCAGCAGCTTGGTAGGGTCAGGGTTTGATGAGCAGTTCTTC. It yields the protein CASSLVGSGFDEQFF.

The chain uses TRBV27 and TRBJ1-1; 7 bases map to TRBD1. In germline, CDR1 is MNHEY, CDR2 SMNVEV (reference sequence). This CDR3 contains 14 residues. With 2 bases clipped from V and 5 bases from J, the junction kept 5 bases outside the gene matches. The CDR3 region has the DNA TGTGCCAGCAGTTTAAGACAGGGCTGGACTGAAGCTTTCTTT. Protein: CASSLRQGWTEAFF.

J is TRBJ2-1 and V is TRBV10-1, with 8 bases that match TRBD2. V dropped 2 bases and J dropped 6; count of bases not matched to a gene: 6. This CDR3 region has 15 residues. Germline CDR1 reads WNHNN; CDR2 reads SYGVQD (reference sequence). CDR3 sequence reads: CASSEAGGPFNEQFF. As DNA, the CDR3 is TGCGCCAGCAGTGAGGCGGGGGGCCCCTTCAATGAGCAGTTCTTC.

This chain connects TRBV18 to TRBJ2-7, with D perhaps TRBD2 (7 bases). CDR1 KGHSH and CDR2 LQKENI come from the germline V gene. The CDR3 contains 16 residues. V lost 6 bases and J 13 bases, leaving 31 bases between the germline ends. The CDR3 loop reads CASSTTQHGEGGPLYF. In DNA form, the CDR3 reads TGTGCCAGCTCGACAACGCAACACGGGGAGGGGGGCCCCCTCTACTTC. Looking up the rest from reference TRBV18 and TRBJ2-7 gives the full variable domain: NAGVMQNPRHLVRRRGQEARLRCSPMKGHSHVYWYRQLPEEGLKFMVYLQKENIIDESGMPKERFSAEFPKEGPSILRIQQVVRGDSAAYFCASSTTQHGEGGPLYFGPGTRLTVT.

This chain links TRBV11-2 with TRBJ2-5; a possible D gene is TRBD1 (6 bases). Trimming left V 5 bases short and J 1 base short, with 11 bases between. This CDR3 region has 14 residues. The V gene's germline CDR1 is SGHAT and CDR2 FQNNGV. The CDR3 region is CASSRGQLQETQYF. DNA for the CDR3: TGTGCCAGCAGCCGAGGACAGCTCCAAGAGACCCAGTACTTC.

The chain joins TRBV27 to TRBJ2-6, with a possible D match to TRBD1 (6 bases). From germline, CDR1 is MNHEY and CDR2 SMNVEV (reference sequence). This CDR3 region has 15 residues. Deletions cut 5 bases from V and 3 bases from J, with 11 bases between. The CDR3 nucleotides read TGTGCCAGCAGTCTAGCAGGGGTTGGGGCCAACGTCCTGACTTTC. Protein sequence: CASSLAGVGANVLTF.

This clone is a singleton in its sample. The chain joins TRBV5-1 to TRBJ2-7, with TRBD2 matching 8 bases. The CDR3 covers 16 residues. The germline V gene has CDR1 SGHRS and CDR2 YFSETQ. The V and J ends lost 5 bases and 0 bases, in that order; junction bases with no gene match: 10. The CDR3: CASSRRLASSSYEQYF. The CDR3 DNA follows: TGCGCCAGCAGTCGCCGACTAGCGTCGAGCTCCTACGAGCAGTACTTC.

V usage is TRBV5-6 and J usage is TRBJ2-3; D possibly corresponds to TRBD1 (6 bases). Germline V gene data show CDR1 as SGHDT and CDR2 as YYEEEE. Deletions cut 3 bases from V and 6 bases from J, with 17 bases between. The CDR3 contains 15 residues. CDR3 sequence reads: CASSSRGPYPDTQYF. For the CDR3, the DNA is TGTGCCAGCAGCTCCAGGGGCCCCTATCCGGATACGCAGTATTTT.

The genes are TRBV6-2 or TRBV6-3 and TRBJ2-7, with 7 bases lining up with TRBD2. The CDR3 covers 15 residues. V was clipped by 3 bases and J by 3 bases; unmatched bases: 8. Germline lookup yields CDR1 MNHEY and CDR2 SVGEGT. DNA for the CDR3: TGTGCCAGCAGTTATAGCGGGCTAGCCGACTACGAGCAGTACGTC. This gives the protein CASSYSGLADYEQYV.

In this sample, this clone turned up a few times. The rearrangement uses TRBV30 and TRBJ1-5; TRBD1 is a possible D gene (5 bases). Germline V gives CDR1 GTSNPN, CDR2 SVGIG (reference sequence). The CDR3 spans 15 residues. The germline V and J ends were trimmed by 0 bases and 6 bases, with 15 bases remaining between them. The CDR3 here is CAWSVLQGRGQPQHF. DNA of the CDR3: TGTGCCTGGAGTGTACTTCAGGGAAGAGGTCAGCCCCAGCATTTT.

The gene calls are TRBV30 and TRBJ2-5, with TRBD2 matching over 15 bases. This CDR3 has 16 residues. V gave up 5 bases and J gave up 5 bases; unmatched junction bases: 9. Germline-derived CDR1 and CDR2 are GTSNPN and SVGIG (reference sequence). The CDR3 bases are TGTGCCTGGGGGAAGGGACTAGCGGGAGGCCCGGAGACCCAGTACTTC. Translated, it gives CAWGKGLAGGPETQYF.

The chain links TRBV6-6 to TRBJ1-4; D is ambiguous. Between the trimmed V and J ends, which lost 2 bases and 6 bases, there was a span of 10 bases. This CDR3 has 14 amino acids. From germline, CDR1 is MNHNY and CDR2 SVGAGI (reference sequence). CDR3 nucleotide sequence: TGTGCCAGCAGTTACCGAGGGTTGGATGAAAAACTGTTTTTT. It yields the protein CASSYRGLDEKLFF.

The rearrangement links TRBV7-2 to TRBJ1-4, with D unclear. The CDR3 is made up of 14 amino acids. Trimming took 3 bases from V and 0 from J, leaving 5 bases between them. Germline CDR1 reads SGHTA; CDR2 reads FQGNSA. The CDR3 coding sequence is TGTGCCAGCAGCTTTGCTACAACTAATGAAAAACTGTTTTTT. Amino acids: CASSFATTNEKLFF.

This clone came up once. The chain carries TRBV19 and TRBJ2-5; D is uncertain. The CDR3 totals 15 residues. The V end was cut by 1 base, the J end by 3 bases, with 12 bases between. Germline lookup yields CDR1 LNHDA and CDR2 SQIVND (reference sequence). The CDR3 region is CASSIANRVEETQYF. CDR3 DNA: TGTGCCAGTAGTATAGCGAACCGGGTGGAAGAGACCCAGTACTTC.

The chain carries TRBV27 and TRBJ1-6; 7 bases match TRBD1. The CDR3 has 16 amino acids. Germline values: CDR1 MNHEY, CDR2 SMNVEV (reference sequence). V gave up 6 bases and J gave up 7 bases; unmatched junction bases: 12. As DNA, the CDR3 is TGTGCCAGCAGCTCAAGGGTAGCAGGGGGGAATTCACCCCTCCACTTT. It specifies CASSSRVAGGNSPLHF.

The chain links TRBV27 to TRBJ2-2; D uncertain. There are 15 residues in the CDR3. Trimming shortened V by 5 bases and J by 4 bases, and 14 bases separated the two germline ends. CDR1 and CDR2 (germline): MNHEY, SMNVEV (reference sequence). DNA for the CDR3: TGTGCCAGCAGTCCCCCCGGGTCCTTCACCGGGGAGCTGTTTTTT. Encoded protein: CASSPPGSFTGELFF.

The V gene is TRBV2, the J gene TRBJ2-3, with a possible D match to TRBD1 (6 bases). With 7 bases removed from V and 2 bases from J, the gap between germline ends came to 7 bases. Germline V gives CDR1 SNHLY, CDR2 FYNNEI. CDR3 length: 12 residues. The CDR3 coding sequence is TGTGCCAGCAAGGGGGACACAGATACGCAGTATTTT. Protein: CASKGDTDTQYF.

The rearrangement uses TRBV6-2 or TRBV6-3 and TRBJ2-3; 9 bases match TRBD2. The ends lost 5 bases at V and 6 bases at J; junction bases unmatched: 12. This CDR3 is 16 amino acids long. Germline CDR1 and CDR2: MNHEY and SVGEGT. CDR3 bases: TGTGCCAGCAGTCCACTGCGGGAGGGTCCCGCGGATACGCAGTATTTT. Protein: CASSPLREGPADTQYF.

The chain carries TRBV13 and TRBJ1-2; D is unclear. Germline CDR1 is PRHDT and CDR2 is FYEKMQ (reference sequence). Between the trimmed V and J ends, which lost 5 bases and 8 bases, there was a span of 9 bases. This CDR3 is built from 11 residues. The CDR3 nucleotides are TGTGCCAGCAGCCCCCCGGAGGGCTACACCTTC. It specifies CASSPPEGYTF.

This chain links TRBV14 with TRBJ1-4; no definite D call. The CDR3 contains 13 residues. The germline V and J ends were trimmed by 4 bases and 5 bases, with 8 bases remaining between them. In germline, CDR1 is SGHDN, CDR2 FVKESK. DNA of the CDR3: TGTGCCAGCAGCCGAGCGGAGAATGAAAAACTGTTTTTT. Encoded protein: CASSRAENEKLFF.

Only a few counts were recorded for this clone. This chain joins TRBV4-1 and TRBJ1-4, with D hard to call. Germline-derived CDR1 and CDR2 are MGHRA and YSYEKL. The CDR3 covers 14 residues. Deletions cut 0 bases from V and 0 bases from J, with 2 bases between. The chain's CDR3 is CASSQDSTNEKLFF. CDR3 nucleotides: TGCGCCAGCAGCCAAGACTCAACTAATGAAAAACTGTTTTTT.

V gene TRBV19 combines with J gene TRBJ2-1; D unclear. CDR1 LNHDA and CDR2 SQIVND come from the germline V gene (reference sequence). This CDR3 is built from 15 residues. Trimming stripped 3 bases from V and 0 bases from J, with 9 bases between. The CDR3 here is CASSMDRGSYNEQFF. The CDR3 nucleotides read TGTGCCAGTAGTATGGATCGCGGCTCCTACAATGAGCAGTTCTTC.

This clone was observed a handful of times. This chain connects TRBV6-6 to TRBJ2-5; D is perhaps TRBD1 (7 bases). V was cut by 6 bases and J by 4 bases, with 15 bases left in between. The CDR3 is made up of 14 amino acids. Germline V gene data show CDR1 as MNHNY and CDR2 as SVGAGI (reference sequence). CDR3 amino acids: CASSLYQGGETQYF. DNA of the CDR3: TGTGCCAGCAGCCTTTATCAGGGGGGAGAGACCCAGTACTTC.